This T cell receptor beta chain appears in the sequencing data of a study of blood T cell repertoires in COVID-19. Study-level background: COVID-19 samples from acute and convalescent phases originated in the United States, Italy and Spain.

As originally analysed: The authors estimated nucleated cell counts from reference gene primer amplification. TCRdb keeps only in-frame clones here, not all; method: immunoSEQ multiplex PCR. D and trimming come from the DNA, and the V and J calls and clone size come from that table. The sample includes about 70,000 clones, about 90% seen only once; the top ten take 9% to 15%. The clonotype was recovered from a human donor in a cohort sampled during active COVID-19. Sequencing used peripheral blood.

Written as DNA, the CDR3 is TGTGCCAGCAGCCAAGATCGCGTCAGGGCTAACACTGAAGCTTTCTTT. Translation: CASSQDRVRANTEAFF. This chain connects TRBV3-1 (or the pseudogene TRBV3-2) to TRBJ1-1; tentative D call: TRBD1 (5 bases). The germline V gene has CDR1 LGHDT and CDR2 YNNKEL (reference sequence). The CDR3 runs 16 residues. The V end lost 0 bases, the J end lost 2 bases, and 13 bases lay between the germline ends.